A single sample is the source of the 22 T cell receptor beta chains below, sequenced in a study of cytotoxic CD8 clonotypes in ibrutinib-treated CLL listed by TCRdb under 2021. The method was the immunoSEQ multiplex PCR assay. What TCRdb holds here is the immuneACCESS table cut down to in-frame rearrangements. Part of the clones is not present; checked against another copy, under half of the missing clones reflect an unresolved V gene, and the others are unexplained. This sample is represented by 35,000 to 40,000 clones; 71% of them were singletons. Of the sample, 16% is held by the ten largest clones. In the paper's terms, the time point label means: progressive disease on ibrutinib. The sequenced sample was PBMCs, obtained at disease progression, from a patient treated with ibrutinib. These receptors all come from a human donor with chronic lymphocytic leukemia.

The chain combines TRBV13 with TRBJ1-1; D gene ambiguous. CDR1 PRHDT and CDR2 FYEKMQ come from the germline V gene (reference sequence). Trimming took off 0 bases at V and 1 base at J, with 6 bases between the two ends. The CDR3 contains 14 residues. In DNA form, the CDR3 reads TGTGCCAGCAGCTTAGGTATGCGGAACACTGAAGCTTTCTTT. This codes for CASSLGMRNTEAFF.

This sequence joins TRBV6-6 and TRBJ1-1; unclear D gene. The CDR3 has 14 residues. Germline V lookup: CDR1 MNHNY, CDR2 SVGAGI (reference sequence). V was shortened by 6 bases and J by 2 bases, with 13 bases between the two germline ends. CDR3 sequence: CASRVPGLNTEAFF. The CDR3 DNA sequence: TGTGCCAGCAGAGTCCCCGGGCTAAACACTGAAGCTTTCTTT.

V gene TRBV7-9 combines with J gene TRBJ2-3, with TRBD2 matching over 8 bases. This CDR3 region has 17 residues. The V gene end was trimmed by 2 bases and the J gene end by 0 bases; junction bases not matched to a gene: 7. Germline CDR1 SEHNR, CDR2 FQNEAQ (reference sequence). CDR3 region: CASSLYPGGASTDTQYF. The CDR3 nucleotides read TGTGCCAGCAGCTTATACCCGGGGGGGGCTAGCACAGATACGCAGTATTTT.

The CDR3 sequence: CAISHHNEETQYF. In nucleotides, the CDR3 is TGTGCCATCAGTCACCATAATGAAGAGACCCAGTACTTC. The chain links TRBV10-3 to TRBJ2-5; D gene ambiguous. The CDR3 spans 13 residues. The V end was cut by 5 bases, the J end by 3 bases, with 10 bases between. Germline V gene lookup returns CDR1 ENHRY and CDR2 SYGVKD.

The rearrangement links TRBV2 to TRBJ1-1; D perhaps matches TRBD1 (5 bases). Trimming took 5 bases from V and 1 from J, leaving 14 bases between them. CDR1 SNHLY and CDR2 FYNNEI come from the germline V gene. CDR3 length: 15 residues. In DNA form, the CDR3 reads TGTGCCAGCAGTTCGGGAGACAGACCGAACACTGAAGCTTTCTTT. Protein sequence: CASSSGDRPNTEAFF. Full variable domain (rest looked up from reference TRBV2 and TRBJ1-1): EPEVTQTPSHQVTQMGQEVILRCVPISNHLYFYWYRQILGQKVEFLVSFYNNEISEKSEIFDDQFSVERPDGSNFTLKIRSTKLEDSAMYFCASSSGDRPNTEAFFGQGTRLTVV.

This chain links TRBV27 with TRBJ2-7; D perhaps matches TRBD1 (5 bases). V lost 4 bases, J lost 2 bases, and 9 bases lay in between. In germline, CDR1 is MNHEY, CDR2 SMNVEV (reference sequence). The CDR3 spans 13 residues. This CDR3 is CASSSRQTYEQYF. In nucleotides, the CDR3 is TGTGCCAGCAGTTCCCGACAGACCTACGAGCAGTACTTC.

The rearrangement uses TRBV5-6 and TRBJ1-4; TRBD1 might be the D (5 bases). The CDR3 length is 15 residues. Trimming left V 3 bases short and J 6 bases short, with 15 bases between. CDR1 is SGHDT and CDR2 is YYEEEE in the germline V gene. As DNA, the CDR3 is TGTGCCAGCAGCTCCCGCGAAGGGGTCTATGAAAAACTGTTTTTT. This sequence encodes CASSSREGVYEKLFF.

J is TRBJ2-2 and V is TRBV11-2; TRBD1 agrees at 10 bases. CDR3 length: 16 amino acids. J lost 6 bases, V lost 5 bases, and 9 bases had no gene match. Germline assignment: CDR1 SGHAT and CDR2 FQNNGV. The CDR3 protein is CASSTSTGGKAGELFF. The CDR3 region has the DNA TGTGCCAGCAGCACCTCGACAGGGGGCAAGGCCGGGGAGCTGTTTTTT.

V gene TRBV15 combines with J gene TRBJ1-1; D not certain. Germline loops: CDR1 LNHNV, CDR2 YYDKDF (reference sequence). Trimming took 2 bases from V and 6 from J, leaving 10 bases between them. This CDR3 is 13 amino acids long. This CDR3 reads CATSRTRGPEAFF. The CDR3 DNA reads TGTGCCACCAGCAGAACCCGGGGTCCTGAAGCTTTCTTT.

The chain combines TRBV6-1 with TRBJ1-3; D might be TRBD1 (5 bases). Germline CDR1 MNHNS, CDR2 SASEGT. V lost 4 bases and J 4 bases, leaving 17 bases between the germline ends. There are 16 residues in the CDR3. This CDR3 reads CASSAQQETRGNTIYF. CDR3 bases: TGTGCCAGCAGTGCCCAACAGGAGACCCGCGGAAACACCATATATTTT.

Only a few counts were recorded for this clone. The chain uses TRBV6-6 and TRBJ2-3; 10 bases map to TRBD2. Germline CDR1 reads MNHNY; CDR2 reads SVGAGI (reference sequence). This CDR3 comprises 14 residues. The V and J ends lost 7 bases and 6 bases, in that order; junction bases with no gene match: 7. The CDR3 sequence: CASTVAGGGDTQYF. The CDR3 bases are TGTGCCAGCACGGTAGCGGGGGGAGGGGATACGCAGTATTTT.

This clone has a handful of counts. This chain's CDR3 is CASSATGTSGNEQFF. The CDR3 region has the DNA TGCGCCAGCAGCGCGACCGGGACTAGCGGAAATGAGCAGTTCTTC. The chain employs TRBV5-1 and TRBJ2-1; TRBD2 matches at 11 bases. The CDR3 contains 15 residues. J was trimmed by 7 bases and V by 4 bases; bases with no gene match: 7. CDR1 SGHRS and CDR2 YFSETQ come from the germline V gene.

The CDR3, as DNA: TGTGCCAGCAGTTACTCGACACTGGCCACTGAAGCTTTCTTT. The encoded protein is CASSYSTLATEAFF. The rearrangement uses TRBV6-5 and TRBJ1-1; no firm D call. The germline CDR1 and CDR2 sequences are MNHEY and SVGAGI. The CDR3 length is 14 residues. The germline V and J ends were trimmed by 0 bases and 4 bases, with 9 bases remaining between them.

V gene TRBV11-2 combines with J gene TRBJ2-5; no definite D call. V lost 4 bases and J lost 5, with 14 bases in between. Germline CDR1 and CDR2: SGHAT and FQNNGV. The CDR3 is 14 amino acids. CDR3 in amino acids: CASSSGPARETQYF. The DNA for the CDR3 is TGTGCCAGCAGCTCCGGACCGGCCAGGGAGACCCAGTACTTC.

V is TRBV5-1 and J is TRBJ2-3; TRBD2 aligns across 9 bases. This CDR3 is built from 18 residues. The trim removed 0 bases at V and 1 base at J, leaving 9 bases unmatched. Germline V gene data show CDR1 as SGHRS and CDR2 as YFSETQ. The CDR3 DNA follows: TGCGCCAGCAGCTTGGAGGGGCGGGGGGGCCGAGGCACAGATACGCAGTATTTT. Translating gives CASSLEGRGGRGTDTQYF.

The chain combines TRBV10-3 with TRBJ2-1, with 12 bases matching TRBD2. This CDR3 region has 15 residues. Germline loops: CDR1 ENHRY, CDR2 SYGVKD. With 10 bases clipped from V and 1 base from J, the junction kept 5 bases outside the gene matches. The DNA for the CDR3 is TGTGCCACCGGACTAGCGGGACCATCCTACAATGAGCAGTTCTTC. The encoded protein is CATGLAGPSYNEQFF.

This clone has only a few counts. The J gene is TRBJ2-6, the V gene TRBV5-4; 11 nucleotides agree with TRBD1. V dropped 3 bases and J dropped 1; count of bases not matched to a gene: 3. CDR3 length equals 17 residues. Looked up from germline, CDR1 is SGHNT and CDR2 is YYREEE (reference sequence). CDR3: CASSSWDRGSGANVLTF. The DNA of the CDR3 is TGTGCCAGCAGCTCCTGGGACAGGGGGTCTGGGGCCAACGTCCTGACTTTC. Full variable domain (remainder filled in from reference TRBV5-4 and TRBJ2-6): ETGVTQSPTHLIKTRGQQVTLRCSSQSGHNTVSWYQQALGQGPQFIFQYYREEENGRGNFPPRFSGLQFPNYSSELNVNALELDDSALYLCASSSWDRGSGANVLTFGAGSRLTVL.

The chain joins TRBV5-1 to TRBJ1-3, with 7 nucleotides matching TRBD1. With 2 bases clipped from V and 4 bases from J, the junction kept 6 bases outside the gene matches. The germline CDR1 and CDR2 sequences are SGHRS and YFSETQ. There are 15 residues in the CDR3. The CDR3 region is CASSLGTAGGNTIYF. The CDR3 DNA reads TGCGCCAGCAGCTTAGGGACAGCTGGGGGAAACACCATATATTTT.

This clone was seen a few times. V is TRBV19 and J is TRBJ2-4, with TRBD1 as a possible D gene (5 bases). The V gene's germline CDR1 is LNHDA and CDR2 SQIVND (reference sequence). V lost 5 bases, J lost 6 bases, and 20 bases lay in between. CDR3 size: 16 residues. As DNA, the CDR3 is TGTGCCAGTAGTCCCCGGAATGGGCAGGGCGGAAACATTCAGTACTTC. Translation gives CASSPRNGQGGNIQYF.

This chain uses TRBV2 with TRBJ2-5; tentative D call: TRBD1 (5 bases). V lost 6 bases to trimming and J lost 1 base, with 18 bases between them. Germline CDR1 reads SNHLY; CDR2 reads FYNNEI. The CDR3 contains 16 residues. CDR3 residues: CASRILFLGPQETQYF. The DNA for the CDR3 is TGTGCCAGCAGGATTCTTTTCTTGGGGCCCCAAGAGACCCAGTACTTC.

This clone appeared a few times. This chain joins TRBV10-2 and TRBJ2-1; D not certain. This CDR3 has 13 amino acids. The V gene's germline CDR1 is WSHSY and CDR2 SAAADI. V was trimmed by 5 bases and J by 0 bases, leaving 5 bases between them. DNA of the CDR3: TGCGCCAGCAGTCTGGGCTCCTACAATGAGCAGTTCTTC. This translates into CASSLGSYNEQFF.

This chain links TRBV7-9 with TRBJ1-1; D call uncertain. Germline assignment: CDR1 SEHNR and CDR2 FQNEAQ (reference sequence). The CDR3 extends over 13 amino acids. Trimming removed 2 bases at V and 3 bases at J, with 7 bases between. In DNA, the CDR3 is TGTGCCAGCAGCTTACCCCCGGACACTGAAGCTTTCTTT. This codes for CASSLPPDTEAFF. Variable domain in full (rest from reference TRBV7-9 and TRBJ1-1): DTGVSQNPRHKITKRGQNVTFRCDPISEHNRLYWYRQTLGQGPEFLTYFQNEAQLEKSRLLSDRFSAERPKGSFSTLEIQRTEQGDSAMYLCASSLPPDTEAFFGQGTRLTVV.